This T cell receptor (beta chain) was captured in a study of preoperative IRX-2 immunotherapy in early breast cancer. This sample's treatment: preoperative locoregional IRX-2 cytokine immunotherapy. TCRdb's table, derived via immunoSEQ multiplex PCR, lists solely in-frame clones and lacks some. The data contain around 40,000 clones, roughly 95% of them singletons. Per the germline V gene, CDR1 is LGHNA and CDR2 is YSLEER. This CDR3 region has 13 residues. V was cut by 3 bases and J by 7 bases, with 12 bases left in between. J is TRBJ2-5 and V is TRBV4-3; possibly TRBD2 for D (5 bases). The TCR was taken from a human donor with breast cancer. The source was tumor tissue, collected after IRX-2 immunotherapy. This chain's CDR3 is CASSQIRGVTQYF. The DNA of the CDR3 is TGCGCCAGCAGCCAGATTCGGGGAGTGACCCAGTACTTC.